Listed below are T cell receptor beta chains from one sample, sequenced in a study of prognosis after radiotherapy for stage I lung cancer. TCRdb called the multiplex PCR reads again in MiXCR, with one record for every CDR3 protein. The sample records around 30,000 distinct CDR3 sequences, approximately 36% being singletons. Sequenced here: PBMCs, sampled before or after stereotactic body radiation therapy (not recorded which). The source of these receptors is a donor older than 45 with non-small cell lung cancer. The CDR3 runs from the conserved cysteine through the conserved F or W. A D gene is named only where the DNA matches it firmly. Clone sizes are given selectively: once, few, many, or a class where the clone is expanded.

size	D	J	V	CDR3	DNA
NA	NA	TRBJ2-2	TRBV19	CASTWGGGSGYTGELFF	TGTGCCAGCACCTGGGGGGGGGGCTCGGGGTACACCGGGGAGCTGTTTTTT
many	NA	TRBJ2-3	TRBV7-9	CASSLLGTGTDTQYF	TGTGCCAGCAGCCTTTTAGGGACCGGCACAGATACGCAGTATTTT
many	TRBD2	TRBJ2-3	TRBV7-3	CASSLDYGGATDTQYF	TGTGCCAGCAGCCTAGATTACGGGGGGGCCACAGATACGCAGTATTTT
many	NA	TRBJ2-3	TRBV10-3	CAISEMAGADTQYF	TGTGCCATCAGTGAGATGGCAGGTGCAGATACGCAGTATTTT
many	TRBD2	TRBJ2-7	TRBV7-8	CASSLSGRYEQYF	TGTGCCAGCAGCTTAAGCGGGAGGTACGAGCAGTACTTC
NA	TRBD1	TRBJ2-7	TRBV5-1	CSSSTGTGYGHEQYF	TGCTCCAGCAGCACCGGGACAGGGTACGGCCACGAGCAGTACTTC
many	NA	TRBJ1-1	TRBV5-6	CASSPTGVNTEAFF	TGTGCCAGCAGCCCGACGGGGGTTAACACTGAAGCTTTCTTT
many	NA	TRBJ1-2	TRBV12-3/TRBV12-4	CASSPWVLSDNGYTF	TGTGCCAGCAGTCCCTGGGTTTTGAGTGATAATGGCTACACCTTC
NA	NA	TRBJ1-5	TRBV7-2	CASSLAGTSTYYSNQPQHF	TGTGCCAGCAGCTTAGCAGGAACATCGACTTATTATAGCAATCAGCCCCAGCATTTT
many	TRBD1	TRBJ2-5	TRBV30	CAWSQGQAQETQYF	TGTGCCTGGAGTCAGGGACAGGCGCAAGAGACCCAGTACTTC
many	NA	TRBJ2-1	TRBV20-1	CSATRGEAPLNEQFF	TGCAGTGCAACCCGCGGGGAAGCCCCACTGAATGAGCAGTTCTTC
NA	NA	TRBJ2-1	TRBV20-1	CSARDLRVATIDHNEQFF	TGCAGTGCTAGAGATCTGAGGGTAGCTACTATTGATCACAATGAGCAGTTCTTC
NA	NA	TRBJ1-4	TRBV12-5	CASGTGLSANEKLFF	TGTGCTAGTGGTACGGGACTCTCGGCTAATGAAAAACTGTTTTTT
NA	NA	TRBJ2-7	TRBV6-9	CASSYRGFLYEQYF	TGTGCCAGCAGTTACCGGGGGTTCCTGTACGAGCAGTACTTC
NA	TRBD1	TRBJ2-7	TRBV18	CASSPQTGAYEQYF	TGTGCCAGCTCACCGCAGACAGGGGCCTACGAGCAGTACTTC
medium-sized	TRBD1	TRBJ1-3	TRBV5-1	CASSLAPGQGANTIYF	TGCGCCAGCAGCTTGGCCCCGGGACAGGGGGCAAACACCATATATTTT
many	NA	TRBJ1-1	TRBV18	CASSETGTLNTEAFF	TGTGCCAGCTCAGAAACCGGGACATTGAACACTGAAGCTTTCTTT
many	NA	TRBJ2-2	TRBV18	CASSPSRGTGELFF	TGTGCCAGCTCACCATCGCGTGGCACCGGGGAGCTGTTTTTT
many	NA	TRBJ2-7	TRBV10-3	CAISEGQGHEQYF	TGTGCCATCAGTGAGGGGCAGGGCCACGAGCAGTACTTC
medium-sized	TRBD2	TRBJ2-2	TRBV5-1	CASNSGLAGNTGELFF	TGCGCCAGCAACTCGGGACTAGCGGGGAACACCGGGGAGCTGTTTTTT
many	NA	TRBJ2-1	TRBV5-1	CASSLRGDEYNEQFF	TGCGCCAGCAGCTTGAGGGGCGATGAATACAATGAGCAGTTCTTC
NA	TRBD2	TRBJ2-1	TRBV27	CASRTRGGRIGNEQFF	TGTGCCAGCAGAACCCGGGGCGGGAGAATTGGAAATGAGCAGTTCTTC
NA	TRBD1	TRBJ2-7	TRBV20-1	CSASSMGQGFYEQYF	TGCAGTGCTAGTTCGATGGGACAGGGATTCTACGAGCAGTACTTC
many	NA	TRBJ2-1	TRBV3-1	CASSQAEAGGYNEQFF	TGTGCCAGCAGCCAAGCTGAGGCCGGAGGCTACAATGAGCAGTTCTTC